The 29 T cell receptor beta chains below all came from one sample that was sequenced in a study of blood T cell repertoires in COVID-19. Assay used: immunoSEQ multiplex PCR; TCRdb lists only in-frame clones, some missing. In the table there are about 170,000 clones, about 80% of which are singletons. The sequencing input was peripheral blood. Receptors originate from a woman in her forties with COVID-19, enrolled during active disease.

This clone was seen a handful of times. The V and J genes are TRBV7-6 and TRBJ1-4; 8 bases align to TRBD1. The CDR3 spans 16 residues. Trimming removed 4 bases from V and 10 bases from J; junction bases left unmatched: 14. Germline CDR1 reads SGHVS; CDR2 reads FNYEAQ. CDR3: CASSSVSGQGFGKLFF. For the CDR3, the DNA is TGTGCCAGCAGCTCCGTTAGTGGACAGGGCTTCGGAAAACTGTTTTTT.

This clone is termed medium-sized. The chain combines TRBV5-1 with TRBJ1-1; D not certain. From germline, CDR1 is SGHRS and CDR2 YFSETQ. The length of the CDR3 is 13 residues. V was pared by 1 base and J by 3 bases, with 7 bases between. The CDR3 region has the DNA TGCGCCAGCAGCTTGACGGAGTACACTGAAGCTTTCTTT. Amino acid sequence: CASSLTEYTEAFF.

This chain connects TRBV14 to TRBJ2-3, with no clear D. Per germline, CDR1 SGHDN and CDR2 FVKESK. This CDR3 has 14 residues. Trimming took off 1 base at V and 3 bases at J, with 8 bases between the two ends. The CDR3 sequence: CASSQVTGTDTQYF. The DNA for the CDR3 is TGTGCCAGCAGCCAAGTTACTGGTACAGATACGCAGTATTTT.

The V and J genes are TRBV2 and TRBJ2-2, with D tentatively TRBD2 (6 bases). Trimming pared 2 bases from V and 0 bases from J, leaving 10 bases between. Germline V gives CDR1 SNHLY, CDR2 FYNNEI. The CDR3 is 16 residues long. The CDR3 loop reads CASSENRLANTGELFF. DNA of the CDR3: TGTGCCAGCAGTGAAAACAGACTAGCGAACACCGGGGAGCTGTTTTTT.

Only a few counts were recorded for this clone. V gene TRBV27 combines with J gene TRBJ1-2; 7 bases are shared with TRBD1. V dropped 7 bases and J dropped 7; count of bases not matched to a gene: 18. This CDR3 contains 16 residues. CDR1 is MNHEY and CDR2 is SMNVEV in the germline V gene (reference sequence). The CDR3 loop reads CASKKQTGPNLSGYTF. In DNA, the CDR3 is TGTGCCAGCAAAAAGCAGACAGGGCCCAACTTGAGTGGCTACACCTTC.

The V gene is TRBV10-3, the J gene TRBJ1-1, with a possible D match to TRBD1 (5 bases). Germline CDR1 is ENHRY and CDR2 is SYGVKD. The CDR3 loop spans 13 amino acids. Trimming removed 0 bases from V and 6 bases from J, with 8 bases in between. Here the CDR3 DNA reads TGTGCCATCAGTGAGTCAGGAGGGGCTGAAGCTTTCTTT. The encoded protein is CAISESGGAEAFF.

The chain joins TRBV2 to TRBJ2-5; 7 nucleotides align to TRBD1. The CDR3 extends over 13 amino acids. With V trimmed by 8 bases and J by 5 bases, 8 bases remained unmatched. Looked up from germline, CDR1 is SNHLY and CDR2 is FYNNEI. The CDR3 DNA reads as TGTGCCAGCGGACCCGACAGGGATGAGACCCAGTACTTC. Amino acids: CASGPDRDETQYF.

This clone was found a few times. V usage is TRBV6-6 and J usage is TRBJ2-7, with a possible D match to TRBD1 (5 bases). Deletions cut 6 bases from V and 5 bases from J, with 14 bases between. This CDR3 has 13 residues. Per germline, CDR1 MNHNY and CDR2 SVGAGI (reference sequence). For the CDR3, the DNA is TGTGCCAGCAGCCCCCGAGGACAAGACGAGCAGTACGTC. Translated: CASSPRGQDEQYV.

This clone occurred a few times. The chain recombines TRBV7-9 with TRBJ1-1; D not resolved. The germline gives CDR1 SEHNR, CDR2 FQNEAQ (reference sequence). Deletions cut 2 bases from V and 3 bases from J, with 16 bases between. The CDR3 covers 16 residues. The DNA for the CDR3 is TGTGCCAGCAGCTTATGGGGAGGTACTCGGGACACTGAAGCTTTCTTT. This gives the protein CASSLWGGTRDTEAFF.

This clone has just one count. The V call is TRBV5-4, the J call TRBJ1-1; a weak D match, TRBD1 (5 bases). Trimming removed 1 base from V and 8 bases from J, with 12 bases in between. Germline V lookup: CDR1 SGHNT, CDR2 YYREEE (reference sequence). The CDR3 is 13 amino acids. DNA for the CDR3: TGTGCCAGCAGCTTGAGGGGTCCTGCCGAAGCTTTCTTT. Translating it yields CASSLRGPAEAFF.

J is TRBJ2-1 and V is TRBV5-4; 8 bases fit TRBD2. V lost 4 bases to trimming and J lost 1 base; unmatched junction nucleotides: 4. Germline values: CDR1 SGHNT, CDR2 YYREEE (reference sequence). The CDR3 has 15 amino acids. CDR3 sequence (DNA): TGTGCCAGCAGCGTAGCTAGCGGGTCCTACAATGAGCAGTTCTTC. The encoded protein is CASSVASGSYNEQFF.

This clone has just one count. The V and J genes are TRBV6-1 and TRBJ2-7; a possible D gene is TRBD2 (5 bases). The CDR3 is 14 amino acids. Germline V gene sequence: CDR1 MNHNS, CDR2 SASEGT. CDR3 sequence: CASSESPKGGTLSV. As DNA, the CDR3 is TGTGCCAGCAGTGAATCACCGAAAGGAGGAACCCTGTCTGTC.

The CDR3 loop is CSVDLENGELFF. CDR3 nucleotides: TGCAGCGTTGATCTGGAGAACGGGGAGCTGTTTTTT. The chain uses TRBV29-1 and TRBJ2-2; D is ambiguous. Trimming removed 3 bases from V and 7 bases from J, with 9 bases in between. The CDR3 consists of 12 residues. In germline, CDR1 is SQVTM, CDR2 ANQGSEA.

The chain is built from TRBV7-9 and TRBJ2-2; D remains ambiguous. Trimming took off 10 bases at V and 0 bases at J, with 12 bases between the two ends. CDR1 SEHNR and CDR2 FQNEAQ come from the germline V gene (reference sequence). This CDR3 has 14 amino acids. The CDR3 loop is CATRGTTNTGELFF. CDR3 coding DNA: TGTGCCACCCGTGGCACAACGAACACCGGGGAGCTGTTTTTT.

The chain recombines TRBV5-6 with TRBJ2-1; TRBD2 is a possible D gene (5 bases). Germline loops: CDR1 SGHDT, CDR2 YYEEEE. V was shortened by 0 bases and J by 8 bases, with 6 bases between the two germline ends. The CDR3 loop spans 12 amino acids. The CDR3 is CASSLVGDEQFF. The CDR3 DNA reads TGTGCCAGCAGCTTGGTCGGGGATGAGCAGTTCTTC. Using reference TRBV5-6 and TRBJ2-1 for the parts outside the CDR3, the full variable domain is DAGVTQSPTHLIKTRGQQVTLRCSPKSGHDTVSWYQQALGQGPQFIFQYYEEEERQRGNFPDRFSGHQFPNYSSELNVNALLLGDSALYLCASSLVGDEQFFGPGTRLTVL.

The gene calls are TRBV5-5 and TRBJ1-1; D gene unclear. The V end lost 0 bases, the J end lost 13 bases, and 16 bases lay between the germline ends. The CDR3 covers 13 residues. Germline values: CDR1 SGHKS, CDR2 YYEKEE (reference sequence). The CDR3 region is CASSLGTAGGNFF. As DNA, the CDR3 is TGTGCCAGCAGCTTGGGCACGGCGGGAGGAAATTTCTTT.

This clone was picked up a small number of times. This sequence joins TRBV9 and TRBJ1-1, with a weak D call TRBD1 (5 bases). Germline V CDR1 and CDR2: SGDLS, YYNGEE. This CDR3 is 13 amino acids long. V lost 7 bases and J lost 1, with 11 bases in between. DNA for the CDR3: TGTGCCAGCTCTGCAGGGCGGAACACTGAAGCTTTCTTT. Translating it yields CASSAGRNTEAFF.

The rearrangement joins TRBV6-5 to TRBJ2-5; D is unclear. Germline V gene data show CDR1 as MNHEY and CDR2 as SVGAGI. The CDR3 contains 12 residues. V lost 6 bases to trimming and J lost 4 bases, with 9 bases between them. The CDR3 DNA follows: TGTGCCAGCAGAAACAACCGAGAGACCCAGTACTTC. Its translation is CASRNNRETQYF.

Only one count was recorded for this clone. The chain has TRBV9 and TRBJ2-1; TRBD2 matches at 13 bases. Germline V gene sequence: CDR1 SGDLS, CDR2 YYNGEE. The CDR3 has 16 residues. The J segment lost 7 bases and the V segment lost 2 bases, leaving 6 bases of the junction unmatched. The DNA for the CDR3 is TGTGCCAGCAGCGTCACGGGGACTAGCGGGAATAATGAGCAGTTCTTC. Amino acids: CASSVTGTSGNNEQFF.

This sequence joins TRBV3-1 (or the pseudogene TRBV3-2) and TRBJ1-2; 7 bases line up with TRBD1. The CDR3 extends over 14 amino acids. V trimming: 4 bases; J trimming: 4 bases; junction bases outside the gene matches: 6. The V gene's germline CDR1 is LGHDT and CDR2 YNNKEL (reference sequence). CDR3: CASSPGTVSYGYTF. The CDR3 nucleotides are TGTGCCAGCAGCCCCGGGACAGTCAGCTATGGCTACACCTTC.

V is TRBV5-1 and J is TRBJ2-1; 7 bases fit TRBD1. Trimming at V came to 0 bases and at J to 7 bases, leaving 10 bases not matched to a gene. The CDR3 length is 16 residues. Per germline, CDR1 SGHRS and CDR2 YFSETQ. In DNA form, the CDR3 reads TGCGCCAGCAGCTTGGCTTCGACAGGGAGTTTTAATGAGCAGTTCTTC. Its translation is CASSLASTGSFNEQFF.

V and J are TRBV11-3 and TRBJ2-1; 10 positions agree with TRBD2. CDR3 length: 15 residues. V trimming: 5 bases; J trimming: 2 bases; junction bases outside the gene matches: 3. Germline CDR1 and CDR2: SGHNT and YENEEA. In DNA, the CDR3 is TGTGCCAGCAGCGTTAGCGGGGGGACCTACAATGAGCAGTTCTTC. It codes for CASSVSGGTYNEQFF.

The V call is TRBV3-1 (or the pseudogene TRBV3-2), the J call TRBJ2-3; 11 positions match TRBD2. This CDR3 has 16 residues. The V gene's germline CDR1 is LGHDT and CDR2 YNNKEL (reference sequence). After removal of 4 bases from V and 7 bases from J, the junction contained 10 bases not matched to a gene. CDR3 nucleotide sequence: TGTGCCAGCAGCCGAATAGCGGGAGGGGACCGGAATACGCAGTATTTT. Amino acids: CASSRIAGGDRNTQYF.

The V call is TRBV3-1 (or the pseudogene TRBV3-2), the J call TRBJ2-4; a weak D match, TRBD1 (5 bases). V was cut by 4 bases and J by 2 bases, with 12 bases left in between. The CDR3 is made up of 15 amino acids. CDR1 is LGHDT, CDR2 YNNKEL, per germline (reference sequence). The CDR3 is CASSPLQGTKNIQYF. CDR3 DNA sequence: TGTGCCAGCAGCCCCCTTCAGGGTACCAAAAACATTCAGTACTTC.

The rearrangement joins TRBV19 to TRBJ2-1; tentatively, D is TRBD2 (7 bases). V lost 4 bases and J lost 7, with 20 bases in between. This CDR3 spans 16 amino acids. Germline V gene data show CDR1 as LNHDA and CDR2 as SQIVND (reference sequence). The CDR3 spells CASSTRGGPGPNEQFF. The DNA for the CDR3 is TGTGCCAGTAGTACGAGGGGGGGCCCCGGTCCGAATGAGCAGTTCTTC. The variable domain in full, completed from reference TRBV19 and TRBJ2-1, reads DGGITQSPKYLFRKEGQNVTLSCEQNLNHDAMYWYRQDPGQGLRLIYYSQIVNDFQKGDIAEGYSVSREKKESFPLTVTSAQKNPTAFYLCASSTRGGPGPNEQFFGPGTRLTVL.

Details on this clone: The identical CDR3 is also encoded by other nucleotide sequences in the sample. CDR3 amino acids: CATSRDRSSYNEQFF. CDR3 in DNA: TGTGCCACCAGCAGAGACCGGTCCTCCTACAATGAGCAGTTCTTC. The gene calls are TRBV15 and TRBJ2-1, with no clear D. V gave up 0 bases and J gave up 0 bases, with 6 bases separating them. Looked up from germline, CDR1 is LNHNV and CDR2 is YYDKDF (reference sequence). The CDR3 has 15 amino acids.

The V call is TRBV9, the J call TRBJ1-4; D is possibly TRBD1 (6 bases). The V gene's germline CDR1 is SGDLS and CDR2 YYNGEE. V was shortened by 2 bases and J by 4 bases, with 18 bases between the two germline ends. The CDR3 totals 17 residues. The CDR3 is CASSVGYRVDGNEKLFF. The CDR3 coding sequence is TGTGCCAGCAGCGTGGGTTACAGGGTGGACGGTAATGAAAAACTGTTTTTT.

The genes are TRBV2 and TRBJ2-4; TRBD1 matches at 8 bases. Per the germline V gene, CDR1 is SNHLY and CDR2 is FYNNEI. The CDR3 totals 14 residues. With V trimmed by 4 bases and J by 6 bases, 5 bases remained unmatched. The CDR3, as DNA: TGTGCCAGCAGTGTCGACAGGGGCCGAAACATTCAGTACTTC. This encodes CASSVDRGRNIQYF.

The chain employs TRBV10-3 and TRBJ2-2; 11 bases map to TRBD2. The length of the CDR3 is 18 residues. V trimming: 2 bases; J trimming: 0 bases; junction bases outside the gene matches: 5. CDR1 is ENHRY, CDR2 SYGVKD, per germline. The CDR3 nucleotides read TGTGCCATCAGTGAGATGGGACTAGCGGCCTCGAACACCGGGGAGCTGTTTTTT. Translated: CAISEMGLAASNTGELFF.